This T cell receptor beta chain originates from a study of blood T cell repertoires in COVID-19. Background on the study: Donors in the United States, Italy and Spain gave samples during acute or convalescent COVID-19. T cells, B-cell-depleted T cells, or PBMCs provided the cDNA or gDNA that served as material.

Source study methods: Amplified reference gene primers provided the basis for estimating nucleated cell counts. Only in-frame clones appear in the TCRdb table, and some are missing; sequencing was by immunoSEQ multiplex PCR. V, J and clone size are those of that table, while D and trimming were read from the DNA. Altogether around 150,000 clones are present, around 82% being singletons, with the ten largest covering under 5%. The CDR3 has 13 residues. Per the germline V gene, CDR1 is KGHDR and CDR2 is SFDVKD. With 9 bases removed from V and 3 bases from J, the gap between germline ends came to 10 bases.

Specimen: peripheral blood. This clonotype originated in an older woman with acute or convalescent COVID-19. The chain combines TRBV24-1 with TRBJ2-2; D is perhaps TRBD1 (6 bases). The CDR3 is CATQGHYTGELFF. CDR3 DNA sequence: TGTGCCACCCAGGGACACTACACCGGGGAGCTGTTTTTT.